This entry features one T cell receptor beta chain sequence. The entry originates in a study of blood T cell repertoires in COVID-19. On the study more broadly: Spain, Italy and the United States supplied samples that represented acute and convalescent COVID-19. From T cells, B-cell-depleted T cells, or PBMCs came the material, which was cDNA or gDNA.

Original processing methods: Amplifying reference gene primers gave estimates of nucleated cell counts. Assay used: immunoSEQ multiplex PCR; TCRdb lists only in-frame clones, some missing. V and J calls and clone size are as listed in that table; D and trimming were resolved from the DNA. The table includes about 40,000 clones, about 88% detected once. V was clipped by 4 bases and J by 3 bases, with 16 bases between them. Germline V gene lookup returns CDR1 PRHDT and CDR2 FYEKMQ (reference sequence). This CDR3 region has 15 residues. The V call is TRBV13, the J call TRBJ2-7; D possibly corresponds to TRBD1 (6 bases). The specimen was peripheral blood. The receptor was isolated from a human donor in a cohort sampled during active COVID-19. Here the CDR3 DNA reads TGTGCCAGCAGCTCCCAGGACAGCCGCCACTACGAGCAGTACTTC. Translated, it gives CASSSQDSRHYEQYF.